The sequence of this T cell receptor beta chain was determined in a study of T-cell reconstitution after alpha-beta-depleted transplantation in children (TCRdb year 2016). About the investigation overall: The study quantitatively tracked T-cell immune reconstitution after TCRalphabeta/CD19-depleted allogeneic hematopoietic cell transplantation in children using TCR repertoire profiling.

In its sample, this clonotype was seen many times. Its antigen remains undetermined. No much larger clonotype is one base removed from it; base qualities were not supplied. The germline V gene (reference sequence) gives CDR1 as DFQATT and CDR2 as SNEGSKA. The CDR3 goes from the cysteine to the phenylalanine over 15 residues. CDR3 DNA is the only sequence kept; it has 45 bases, read in frame from the first base. The V and J ends are trimmed by 5 bases and 6 bases, leaving 22 bases between them. Library prep was done by PCR. The reads were generated on an Illumina HiSeq 2500. TCR libraries were prepared with molecular barcoding, using unique molecular identifiers to normalize TCRbeta repertoire quantification. In-frame beta chains were kept once TCRdb had trimmed the public reads at Q25 with fastp and called clones with MiXCR. CDR3 protein sequences are deduplicated, and each keeps its most common genes and DNA. For this sample the table gives hundreds of thousands of distinct CDR3 sequences, of which around 11% were detected only once. The ten largest clonotypes hold 2% to 3% of the sample.

The chain was built from TRBV20-1 and TRBJ1-2, with TRBD1 as a weak D call on 6 bases. The clonotype originates from a human donor who donated a stem cell graft to a child with acute lymphoblastic leukemia. Material: PBMCs from the stem cell graft donor, obtained from the stem cell graft. The encoded CDR3 is CSAVSGGGAKDGYTF. The DNA is TGCAGTGCTGTTTCAGGCGGGGGCGCCAAGGATGGCTACACCTTC.